The entry below gives a single TCR beta chain sequence along with its context. This CDR3 is built from 14 residues. CDR1 is MRHNA and CDR2 is SNTAGT in the germline V gene. The V and J ends lost 7 bases and 2 bases respectively, with 11 bases between them. Original processing notes: Cell counts per sample came from amplifying reference gene primers. The data were produced by immunoSEQ multiplex PCR, yet TCRdb's version contains in-frame clones alone and is incomplete. V, J and clone size derive from that table, while D and trimming were established from the DNA sequence. The sample contains a few hundred thousand clones, roughly 87% of which appear only once. Recruitment covered about 25 US areas and drew participants whose ages spanned about 18 to 90 years. Recovered status applied to Cohort 3 donors who had two consecutive negative PCRs. It also applied to those with clearance or with symptom resolution.

The data are from a study of blood T cell repertoires in COVID-19. The specimen was PBMCs or T cells enriched from blood (not recorded which). The genes are TRBV6-4 and TRBJ2-2; maybe TRBD2 (6 bases). The source of this sequence is a woman aged 45-65 years who had recovered from COVID-19. The CDR3 region is CASKEGLNTGELFF. The CDR3 DNA sequence: TGTGCCAGCAAGGAGGGCCTTAACACCGGGGAGCTGTTTTTT.